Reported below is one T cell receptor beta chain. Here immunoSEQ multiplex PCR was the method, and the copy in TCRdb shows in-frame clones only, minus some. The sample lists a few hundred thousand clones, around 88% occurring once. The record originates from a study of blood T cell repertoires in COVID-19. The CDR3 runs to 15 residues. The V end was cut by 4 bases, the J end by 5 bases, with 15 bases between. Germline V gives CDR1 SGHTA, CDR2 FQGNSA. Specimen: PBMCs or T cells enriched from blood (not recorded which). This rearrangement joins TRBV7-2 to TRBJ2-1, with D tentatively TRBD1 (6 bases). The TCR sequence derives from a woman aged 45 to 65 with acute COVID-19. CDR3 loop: CASSSQGKVHNEQFF. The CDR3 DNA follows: TGTGCCAGCAGCTCACAGGGAAAGGTCCACAATGAGCAGTTCTTC.